The T cell receptor beta chain described here comes from a study of T-cell memory formation after mild COVID-19. The CDR3 spans 13 residues. Germline assignment: CDR1 MRHNA and CDR2 SNTAGT. The V end lost 2 bases, the J end lost 3 bases, and 6 bases lay between the germline ends. From the 5' RACE reads, TCRdb called clonotypes with MiXCR, one entry per CDR3 protein. The repertoire holds about 260,000 distinct CDR3 sequences, with over 15% as singletons. This clonotype was seen repeatedly, ten times or more. The specimen sequenced was PBMCs or a T cell subset sorted from them (not recorded which). This chain links TRBV6-4 with TRBJ2-3, with D possibly TRBD2 on 5 matching bases. This sequence originates from a man between 18 and 29 years old who had mild COVID-19 (a few samples of this study predate the infection). Cell type and time point are not known. The CDR3 nucleotides read TGTGCCAGCAGTGACAGGGAGACAGATACGCAGTATTTT. Amino acid sequence: CASSDRETDTQYF.